The following is a T cell receptor beta chain sequence with its context. V lost 5 bases to trimming and J lost 2 bases, with 10 bases between them. The germline gives CDR1 SNHLY, CDR2 FYNNEI. The CDR3 covers 13 residues. The sample is drawn from a study of control samples from healthy donors and cancer patients. TCRdb's copy holds only in-frame clones and misses some; the assay was immunoSEQ multiplex PCR. The repertoire includes about 71,000 clones, roughly 86% of them detected once, and 15% to 20% sits in the top ten. The gene calls are TRBV2 and TRBJ2-7; D is possibly TRBD1 (6 bases). Sample: PBMCs. The receptor was isolated from a man in his sixties with lung cancer. CDR3 protein: CASSQQGTYEQYV. Written as DNA, the CDR3 is TGTGCCAGCAGTCAACAGGGTACCTACGAGCAGTACGTC.